This T cell receptor beta chain emerged from a study of monozygotic twins with inflammatory bowel disease (dated by TCRdb to about 2019). Describing the broader study: The full study comprised around 30 monozygotic twin pairs: nine German pairs (four IBD-concordant, five IBD-discordant) and 19 IBD-discordant Danish pairs. The search for disease-associated traits relied mainly on comparing, within discordant pairs, IBD patients with their genetically identical healthy co-twins. Each individual had, on average, about 151 000 unique TCRalpha sequences and 181 000 unique TCRbeta sequences available for analysis. The investigation overall reported the following: The analysis was unable to tell apart different T cell subtypes. Repertoire similarity did not differ between concordant and discordant twins, which could be due to limited statistical power. The results gave no support for a single strong signal or clonotype linked to IBD. Compared with healthy twins, IBD patients shared fewer clonotypes with other individuals, and the difference was most pronounced in patients with signs of disease activity. Because patients were on differing immunosuppressive treatments, the repertoires may have picked up extra background noise and inter-individual variability. IBD patients had lower TCRbeta repertoire diversity, measured by the inverse Simpson index, than their healthy co-twins.

An approximately 2.5 ml peripheral blood sample was drawn into PAXgene tubes per donor and stored at -80°C. Without any T cell sorting, total RNA was extracted from whole blood using the PAXgene blood miRNA kit on an automated QIAcube. Peripheral blood from monozygotic twin pairs who were concordant or discordant for inflammatory bowel disease underwent deep TCRalpha and TCRbeta repertoire profiling using unique molecular barcoding. Smoking habits were recorded for all twin pairs, and individuals were classified as current, former or never smokers. The CDR3 contains 16 residues, cysteine and phenylalanine counted. No DNA accompanies this entry. The germline V gene yields SGHRS for CDR1 and YFSETQ for CDR2. The library came from 5' RACE. Preparation of each TCR library used approximately 3,700 ng of total RNA. For each sample, cDNA synthesis with SMARTScribe reverse transcriptase was split into eight separate reactions. During cDNA synthesis, template switching was used to introduce unique molecular identifiers that contained a 6-nucleotide sample barcode. TCRalpha and TCRbeta cDNA was amplified in two nested PCRs of 16 and 9 cycles, and bead purification was carried out after each PCR. Before amplification, cDNA was treated with uracil DNA-glycosylase and purified using the QIAquick PCR purification kit. The second PCR was the step at which Illumina TruSeq-compatible adapters and sample-specific barcodes were added. TapeStation and Qubit were used to check library quality and concentration, and 4.5 to 6 ng of each library was pooled. Sequencing of pooled libraries was carried out on an Illumina HiSeq2500 single-index Rapid Run using 2 x 100 bp reads and custom sequencing primers. As for how the authors treated the data: MiGEC version 1.2.6 was used for UMI-based consensus assembly, which corrected PCR and sequencing errors. MiXCR version 2.1.1 was used to carry out V(D)J alignment, clonotype assembly and CDR3 extraction. Normalisation of gene usage, clonotype sharing and MAIT/NKT TCR abundance was achieved by analysing the top 1000, 10 000 and 20 000 clonotypes per sample. Diversity was computed as the inverse Simpson index with the vegan R package after downsampling to 27 000 UMIs. Paired Mann-Whitney U tests on discordant twin pairs were used, with Benjamini-Hochberg multiple-testing correction. Following reprocessing of the reads by TCRdb, the data hold one row per CDR3 protein sequence and no DNA is available. The V and J calls and clone size come from TCRdb's table, not from the authors' own analysis. The sample table on file contains hundreds of thousands of distinct CDR3 sequences. Of the sample, roughly 2.2% is held by the ten largest clones.

With respect to this clonotype: The antigen it recognizes is unknown.

The sample was blood. This TCR came from a human donor with ulcerative colitis or Crohn's disease, or a healthy co-twin of an affected twin (not recorded which). This receptor chain uses TRBV5-1 and TRBJ2-1; no DNA is available, so the TRBD2 call from TCRdb remains unchecked. The CDR3 corresponds to CASSLGGTSGPNEQFF. With the rest looked up from the reference TRBV5-1 and TRBJ2-1 genes rather than sequenced, the full variable domain is KAGVTQTPRYLIKTRGQQVTLSCSPISGHRSVSWYQQTPGQGLQFLFEYFSETQRNKGNFPGRFSGRQFSNSRSEMNVSTLELGDSALYLCASSLGGTSGPNEQFFGPGTRLTVL.